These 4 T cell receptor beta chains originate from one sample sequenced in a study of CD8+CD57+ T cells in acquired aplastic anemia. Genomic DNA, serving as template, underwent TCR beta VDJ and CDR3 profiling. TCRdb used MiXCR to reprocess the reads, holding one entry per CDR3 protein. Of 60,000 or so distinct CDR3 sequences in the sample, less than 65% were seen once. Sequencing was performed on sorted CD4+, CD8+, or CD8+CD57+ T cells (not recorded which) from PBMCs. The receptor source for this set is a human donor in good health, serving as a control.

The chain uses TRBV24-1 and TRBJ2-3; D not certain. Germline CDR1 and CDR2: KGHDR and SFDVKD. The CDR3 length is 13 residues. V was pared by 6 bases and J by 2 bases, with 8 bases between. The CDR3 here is CATSPEFTDTQYF. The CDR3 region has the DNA TGTGCCACCAGTCCAGAGTTCACAGATACGCAGTATTTT.

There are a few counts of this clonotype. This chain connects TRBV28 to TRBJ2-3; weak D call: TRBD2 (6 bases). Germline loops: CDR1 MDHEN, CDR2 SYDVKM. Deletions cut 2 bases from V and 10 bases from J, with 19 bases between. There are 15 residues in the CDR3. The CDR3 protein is CASSLEWGRGRAQYF. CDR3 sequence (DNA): TGTGCCAGCAGTTTAGAATGGGGCCGGGGGAGAGCGCAGTATTTT.

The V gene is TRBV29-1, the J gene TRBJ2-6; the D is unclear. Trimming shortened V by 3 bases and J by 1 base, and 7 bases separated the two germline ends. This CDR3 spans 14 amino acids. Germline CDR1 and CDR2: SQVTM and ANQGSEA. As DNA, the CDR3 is TGCAGCGTTGACACGTCGTCTGGGGCCAACGTCCTGACTTTC. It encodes CSVDTSSGANVLTF.

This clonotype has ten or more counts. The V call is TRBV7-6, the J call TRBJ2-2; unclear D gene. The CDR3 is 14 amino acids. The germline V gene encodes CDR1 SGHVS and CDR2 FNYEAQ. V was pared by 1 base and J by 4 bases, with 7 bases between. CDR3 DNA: TGTGCCAGCAGCTTAGTTGGTGGCACCGGGGAGCTGTTTTTT. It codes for CASSLVGGTGELFF.